One TCR beta chain is described in this entry. Its target is unknown. These data originate in a study of vaccination effects on CD4 cells after COVID-19. The assay was immunoSEQ multiplex PCR, and TCRdb's table has in-frame clones only and misses some. Altogether about 54,000 clones are present, around 80% being singletons, with the ten largest covering approximately 2.4%. Peptide-pool stimulation followed by sequencing identified expanded antigen-specific CD4+ clonotypes in the ViraFEST assay. Once cultured for approximately ten days, the cells underwent separation to obtain CD4+ T cells. Cells had half their medium changed to IL-2 medium on days 3 and 7. This CDR3 has 13 residues. Losses at the gene ends were 5 bases for V and 6 bases for J; bases not matched to a gene: 6.

This chain connects TRBV12-3 or TRBV12-4 to TRBJ1-1; the match to TRBD1 covers 7 bases. This TCR was sampled from a human donor who received a COVID-19 vaccine. The sequenced sample was CD4+ T cells from PBMCs cultured with HCoV-229E spike peptides, obtained before COVID-19 vaccination. CDR3: CASSPDRTAEAFF. CDR3 bases: TGTGCCAGCAGTCCGGACAGGACCGCTGAAGCTTTCTTT.